Given below is one T cell receptor beta chain in context. Its specific antigen is unknown. Base qualities were left out, and no much larger clone turns up one base away. Other DNA sequences in the sample encode the same CDR3. These data belong to a study of shared clonotypes between healthy human individuals (dated by TCRdb to 2020 to 2021). About the investigation overall: The cohort included a few men and a couple of women between 18 and 49 years of age. For each donor, three plates each were used for CD4 naive and CD4 memory, two plates were used for CD8 naive, and one plate was used for CD8 memory. Blood TCR repertoires of five healthy adults were deeply sequenced to estimate repertoire size and the extent of clonotype sharing between individuals. Different laboratories and diverse techniques were used to prepare libraries and sequence TCR repertoires, to increase sequencing depth and limit assay-specific biases. Leukapheresis yielded between about 0.9 and 8.9 billion PBMCs per donor.

Using the deep immunoSEQ assay, multiplex PCR amplified TCR CDR3 regions from genomic DNA. For each cell subset, the extracted genomic DNA was distributed evenly across all wells of several immunoSEQ 96-well plates, and each plate served as one replicate. Each replicate PCR for sorted subsets received 150 to 250 ng genomic DNA, equal to about 29,000 T cell genomes. Purified libraries were measured with a Qubit 3.0 fluorometer, size-checked on a Bioanalyzer 2100, and measured again with the KAPA Library Quantification kit. Every immunoSEQ 96-well plate was sequenced on a separate single-read 150-cycle Illumina NextSeq 550 flow cell. Regarding the original processing steps: The immunoSEQ output contained only junctional sequences without quality scores, so filtering could not match that applied to full-length reads. To assign V/J genes and CDR3, sequences were annotated against IMGT germline references using PyIR, a Python wrapper for IgBLAST v1.9. Reads were removed for weak V/J assignments (E-value above 1e-6), missing CDR3, stop codons, out-of-frame junctions, or ambiguous translated residues. V3J clonotypes were defined as sequences sharing an identical inferred V gene, J gene, and CDR3 amino acid sequence. Percentage overlap between repertoires was calculated by dividing the number of shared unique clonotypes by the size of the smaller repertoire. Richness of each repertoire was evaluated using RTK rarefaction, the Chao1 estimator, and Recon v2.1 estimates of unobserved clonotypes. For all TCRbeta clonotypes obtained by the gDNA method from a handful of donors, generation probabilities were computed with OLGA. The source is immuneACCESS, and TCRdb retained only in-frame sequences with V and J called. Part of the clones is not carried over; for the studies checked, unresolved V genes explain less than half of this, and the remainder is unexplained. Clonal size and the V and J genes are those of that table, whereas D and trimming came from the DNA. In this sample the table shows around 2.1 million clones, approximately 96% of which occur a single time. In total, the top ten clones hold roughly 0.13% of the sample.

What the work shows at the level of the full study, not this receptor alone: Compared with non-shared clonotypes, clonotypes shared by all four sorted-subset donors had higher generation probabilities. Across a handful of donors, about 5% of naive CD4, 3% to 3.5% of naive CD8, 2% to 2.5% of memory CD4, and approximately 0.42% of memory CD8 clonotypes were shared. Based on pairwise subsampling, the degree of clonotype sharing among donors was expected to be affected by sequencing depth. Naive subsets generally had larger estimated clonotype richness than memory subsets. Because the study included a small number of donors, the genetic and exposure-history diversity represented was limited. Only blood was sampled, and tissue TCR repertoires likely differ from those in blood. Incomplete sequencing was indicated by rarefaction of sorted-subset datasets, despite the large sequencing depth.

Including the terminal cysteine and phenylalanine, the CDR3 comprises 12 residues. Just CDR3 DNA is preserved here, 36 bases in frame from base 1. V gives up 1 base and J gives up 6 bases, and the segment between their germline ends measures 6 bases. CDR1 and CDR2, looked up from the germline V gene (reference sequence), are SEHNR and FQNEAQ. The donors were healthy, HIV-negative adults with no recently reported acute infections or vaccinations. Every donor was a Caucasian adult living in Nashville, Tennessee, USA. CD4+ T cells were enriched through magnetic negative selection, after which naive cells were positively selected on CD45RA and the remaining negative fraction served as the memory subset. Blood was obtained by leukapheresis, after which PBMCs were separated by Ficoll-Histopaque density gradient centrifugation and cryopreserved in liquid nitrogen vapor phase. Purity and quantity of every magnetically sorted T cell population were checked by analytical flow cytometry. Each sorted fraction had its genomic DNA isolated and then quantified by UV absorbance on a Nanodrop 2000c.

This sequence uses TRBV7-9 and TRBJ1-1; too little of a D gene remains to name it. The receptor's source is a young man in good health. Input material: naive CD4+ T cells sorted from blood. According to the study, the label for this sample's cell subset or site signals: CD45RA+ positively selected. The DNA sequence follows: TGTGCCAGCAGCTTAGAAGCGGCTGAAGCTTTCTTT. Its translation reads: CASSLEAAEAFF.